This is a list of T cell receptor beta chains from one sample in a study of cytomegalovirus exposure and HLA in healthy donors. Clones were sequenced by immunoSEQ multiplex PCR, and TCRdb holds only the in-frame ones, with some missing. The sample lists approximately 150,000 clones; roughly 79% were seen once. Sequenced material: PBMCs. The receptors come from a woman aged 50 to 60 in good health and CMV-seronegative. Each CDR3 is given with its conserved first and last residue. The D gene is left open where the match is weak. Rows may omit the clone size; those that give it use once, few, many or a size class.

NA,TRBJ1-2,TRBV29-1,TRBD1,TGCAGCGTTGAACAGGGGGCATATGGCTACACCTTC,CSVEQGAYGYTF
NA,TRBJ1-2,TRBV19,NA,TGTGCCAGTCGCACAAACTATGGCTACACCTTC,CASRTNYGYTF
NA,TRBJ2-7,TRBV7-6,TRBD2,TGTGCCAGCAGCAGTAGCGGGAACGAGCAGTACTTC,CASSSSGNEQYF
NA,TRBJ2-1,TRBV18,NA,TGTGCCAGCTCACCAGGGGCAGCTTACAATGAGCAGTTCTTC,CASSPGAAYNEQFF
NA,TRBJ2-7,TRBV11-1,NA,TGTGCCAGCAGCTTAGGAGTATCGGGACATTCCTACGAGCAGTACTTC,CASSLGVSGHSYEQYF
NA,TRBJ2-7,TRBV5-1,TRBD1,TGCGCCAGCAGCCCGCGGGCTCCGGGACAGGGGGGAGTCGAGCAGTACTTC,CASSPRAPGQGGVEQYF
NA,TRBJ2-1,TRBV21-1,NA,TGTGCCAGCAGCAAAGTAGTCACACTAGCGGGGGGGAGGGGGTTGAATGAGCAGTTCTTC,CASSKVVTLAGGRGLNEQFF
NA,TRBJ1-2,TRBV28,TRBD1,TGTGCCAGCAGTTTAGGGACAGTGCGGGGCTACACCTTC,CASSLGTVRGYTF
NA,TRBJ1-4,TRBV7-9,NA,TGTGCCAGCAGCGCAAACCTAAGAACTAATGAAAAACTGTTTTTT,CASSANLRTNEKLFF
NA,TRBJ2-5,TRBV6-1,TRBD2,TGTGCCAGCAGTGAAGCTTGGCTAGCGGGTGGCCAAGAGACCCAGTACTTC,CASSEAWLAGGQETQYF
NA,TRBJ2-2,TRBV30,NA,TGTGCCTGGAGTGGCGGGACTCTCACCGGGGAGCTGTTTTTT,CAWSGGTLTGELFF
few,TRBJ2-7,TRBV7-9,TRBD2,TGTGCCAGCAGTTACGGACTAGCGCGCGAGCAGTACTTC,CASSYGLAREQYF
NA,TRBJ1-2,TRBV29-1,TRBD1,TGCAGCGTTGAAGATCAGGAGACAGGGTACCCCGGGGGCTATGGCTACACCTTC,CSVEDQETGYPGGYGYTF
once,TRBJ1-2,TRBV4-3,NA,TGCGCCAGCAGCCAAGATCTAAGTATTAACTATGGCTACACCTTC,CASSQDLSINYGYTF
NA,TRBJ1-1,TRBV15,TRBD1,TGTGCCACCAGCAGAGATCGATCAGGGGGCACTGAAGCTTTCTTT,CATSRDRSGGTEAFF
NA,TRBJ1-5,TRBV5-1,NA,TGCGCCAGCTCTGGAGGAGGTTTTAATCAGCCCCAGCATTTT,CASSGGGFNQPQHF
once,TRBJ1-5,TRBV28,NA,TGTGCCAGCAGTCCTCCGGCCGGGGATCAGCCCCAGCATTTT,CASSPPAGDQPQHF
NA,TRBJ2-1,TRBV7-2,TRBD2,TGTGCCAGCAGCTCCGACTGGCGGGAGCGCTACAATGAGCAGTTCTTC,CASSSDWRERYNEQFF
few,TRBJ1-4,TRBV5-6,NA,TGTGCCAGCAGCTTGGCCGCTAATGAAAAACTGTTTTTT,CASSLAANEKLFF
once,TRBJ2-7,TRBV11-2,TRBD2,TGTGCTAGCAGTCAAGGGGGAGGGACTAGGTCCTACGAGCAGTACTTC,CASSQGGGTRSYEQYF
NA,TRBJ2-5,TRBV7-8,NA,TGTGCCAGCAGCTATCACGAGGAGACCCAGTACTTC,CASSYHEETQYF
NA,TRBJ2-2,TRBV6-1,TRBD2,TGTGCCAGCAGGCACGGGGGGGCGAACACCGGGGAGCTGTTTTTT,CASRHGGANTGELFF
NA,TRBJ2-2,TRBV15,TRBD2,TGTGCCACCAGCAGAGATCTGGGGGGGATTCCCGGGGAGCTGTTTTTT,CATSRDLGGIPGELFF
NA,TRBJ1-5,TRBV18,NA,TGTGCCAGCTCACGGGACACCAATCAGCCCCAGCATTTT,CASSRDTNQPQHF
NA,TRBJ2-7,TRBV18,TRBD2,TGTGCCAGCTCACCTCTAGCGGGAGTGGGGGAGCAGTACTTC,CASSPLAGVGEQYF
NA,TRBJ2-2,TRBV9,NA,TGTGCCAGCAGCGTTACCCCTAGTGAGGCCGGGGAGCTGTTTTTT,CASSVTPSEAGELFF
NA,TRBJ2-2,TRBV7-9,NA,TGTGCCAGCAGCGGCGGCTCGTTAGAGGGGGAGCTGTTTTTT,CASSGGSLEGELFF
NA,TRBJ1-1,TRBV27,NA,TGTGCCAGCAGTTTAGGGAGGTACACTGAAGCTTTCTTT,CASSLGRYTEAFF
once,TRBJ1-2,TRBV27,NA,TGTGCCAGCAGCGACAGTACAGGGATAAGAAACTATGGCTACACCTTC,CASSDSTGIRNYGYTF
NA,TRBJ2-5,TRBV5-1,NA,TGCGCCAGCAGCTTGGGAGTGGGGGCTGAGACCCAGTACTTC,CASSLGVGAETQYF
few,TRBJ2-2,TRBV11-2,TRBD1,TGTGCCAGCAGCCCGGTAACAGGGGCCGGGGAGCTGTTTTTT,CASSPVTGAGELFF
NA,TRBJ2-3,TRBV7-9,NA,TGTGCCAGCAGCTTAGGCCAGAACCAACGCACAGATACGCAGTATTTT,CASSLGQNQRTDTQYF
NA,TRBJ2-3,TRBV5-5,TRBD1,TGTGCCAGCAGCAGAAGTGGGACAGACAGCACAGATACGCAGTATTTT,CASSRSGTDSTDTQYF
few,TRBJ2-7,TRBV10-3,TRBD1,TGTGCCACCGGACAGGGCGGCTACGAGCAGTACTTC,CATGQGGYEQYF
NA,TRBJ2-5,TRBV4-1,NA,TGCGCCAGCAGCCAAGGTCCTCTCGGACTCCAAGAGACCCAGTACTTC,CASSQGPLGLQETQYF
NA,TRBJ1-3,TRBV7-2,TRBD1,TGTGCCAGCAGCCCGAGGACAGGAGACTCTGGAAACACCATATATTTT,CASSPRTGDSGNTIYF
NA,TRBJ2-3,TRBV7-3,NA,TGTGCCAGCAGCTCGACAGGTTTGGATACGCAGTATTTT,CASSSTGLDTQYF
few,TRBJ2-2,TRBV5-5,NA,TGTGCCAGCAGCTTCCGACAGGGAGGTTCCGGGGAGCTGTTTTTT,CASSFRQGGSGELFF
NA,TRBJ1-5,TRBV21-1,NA,TGTGCCAGCAGCTCGGAGGAGACAGGCAATAGCAATCAGCCCCAGCATTTT,CASSSEETGNSNQPQHF
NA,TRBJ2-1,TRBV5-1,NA,TGCGCCAGCAGCTCTGACCAGCGGACCCCGAGGGTAAACAATGAGCAGTTCTTC,CASSSDQRTPRVNNEQFF
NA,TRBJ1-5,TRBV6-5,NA,TGTGCCAGCAGTTACCGACAGAATTATCAGCCCCAGCATTTT,CASSYRQNYQPQHF
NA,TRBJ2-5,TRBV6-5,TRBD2,TGTGCCAGCAGACAACTAGCGGGGCAAGAGACCCAGTACTTC,CASRQLAGQETQYF
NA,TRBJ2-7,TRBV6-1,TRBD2,TGTGCCAGCAGTGAACAACGGCTAGCGGGATCCTACGAGCAGTACTTC,CASSEQRLAGSYEQYF
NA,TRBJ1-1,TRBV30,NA,TGTGCCTGGAGCCGGGAGAGAATGAACACTGAAGCTTTCTTT,CAWSRERMNTEAFF
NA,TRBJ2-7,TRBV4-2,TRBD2,TGTGCCAGCAGCCTAAGAAGGAATCCTCCCGGGGGGGCGTCCTACGAGCAGTACTTC,CASSLRRNPPGGASYEQYF
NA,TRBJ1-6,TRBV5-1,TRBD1,TGCGCCAGCAATTTTGGACCAGGGGGCAATTCACCCCTCCACTTT,CASNFGPGGNSPLHF
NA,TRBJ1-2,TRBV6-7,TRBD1,TGTGCCGTGAGAAGCGGGACAGGGAACGACTATGGCTACACCTTC,CAVRSGTGNDYGYTF
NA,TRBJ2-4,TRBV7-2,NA,TGTGCCAGCAGCTTAGGGCAGGGAAACATTCAGTACTTC,CASSLGQGNIQYF
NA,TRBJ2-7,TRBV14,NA,TGTGCCAGCAGCAGGGCAGGGGGGACCTCCTACGAGCAGTACTTC,CASSRAGGTSYEQYF
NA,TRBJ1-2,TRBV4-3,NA,TGCGCCAGCAGCCAAGGACGGGTCGGCTACACCTTC,CASSQGRVGYTF